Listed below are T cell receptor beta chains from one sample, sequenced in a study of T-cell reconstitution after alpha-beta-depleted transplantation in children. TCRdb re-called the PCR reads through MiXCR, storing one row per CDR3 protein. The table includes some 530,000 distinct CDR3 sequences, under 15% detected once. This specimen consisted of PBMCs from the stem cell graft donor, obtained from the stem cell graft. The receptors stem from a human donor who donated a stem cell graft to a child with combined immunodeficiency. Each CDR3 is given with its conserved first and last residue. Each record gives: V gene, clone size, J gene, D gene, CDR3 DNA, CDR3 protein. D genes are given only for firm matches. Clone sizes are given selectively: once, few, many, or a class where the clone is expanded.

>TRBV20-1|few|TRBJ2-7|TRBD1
TGCAGTGCTAGAGGACCTCCTCTCTCGGGACAGGGGGTCTACGAGCAGTACTTC
CSARGPPLSGQGVYEQYF
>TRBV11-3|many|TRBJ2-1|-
TGTGCCAGCAGCTTAGGGGGCAGGGAAAGAGATGAGCAGTTCTTC
CASSLGGRERDEQFF
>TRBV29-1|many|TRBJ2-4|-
TGCAGCGTTGGTGGGGACAAAAACATTCAGTACTTC
CSVGGDKNIQYF
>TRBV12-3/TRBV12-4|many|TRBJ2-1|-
TGTGCCAGCAGTTTAGGGACTTATCCGGCCTACAATGAGCAGTTCTTC
CASSLGTYPAYNEQFF
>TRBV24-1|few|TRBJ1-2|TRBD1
TGTGCCACCAGCACCGGGACAGACTATGGCTACACCTTC
CATSTGTDYGYTF
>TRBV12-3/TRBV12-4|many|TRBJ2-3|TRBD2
TGTGCCAGCAGTTTCCTAGCGGGGGGAGATACGCAGTATTTT
CASSFLAGGDTQYF
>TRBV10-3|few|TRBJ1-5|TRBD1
TGTGCCATCAGTGAGTCGGGCAGGGGGGACGACCAGCCCCAGCATTTT
CAISESGRGDDQPQHF
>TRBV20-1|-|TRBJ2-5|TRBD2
TGCAGTGCTAACCCTGGGACTAGCGGGGAAGAGACCCAGTACTTC
CSANPGTSGEETQYF
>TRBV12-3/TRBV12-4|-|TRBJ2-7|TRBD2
TGTGCCAGCAGCCCTACGACTAGCGGCTACGAGCAGTACTTC
CASSPTTSGYEQYF
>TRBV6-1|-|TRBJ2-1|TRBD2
TGTGCCAGCAGTGAACACCCCAGCGGGAGGTTTAATGAGCAGTTCTTC
CASSEHPSGRFNEQFF
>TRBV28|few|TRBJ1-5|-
TGTGCCAGCAGTTTCTGGTTGGGGGCTGAGGATCAGCCCCAGCATTTT
CASSFWLGAEDQPQHF
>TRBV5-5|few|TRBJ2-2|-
TGTGCCAGCAGATTAGGGAGTAGCACCGGGGAGCTGTTTTTT
CASRLGSSTGELFF
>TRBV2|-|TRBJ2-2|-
TGTGCCAGCAGCCTCACCTTTTCCGGGCGGGAGCTGTTTTTT
CASSLTFSGRELFF
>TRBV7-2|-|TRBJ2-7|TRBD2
TGTGCCAGCAGCGTAGCGGGGGGGCTCTACGAGCAGTACTTC
CASSVAGGLYEQYF
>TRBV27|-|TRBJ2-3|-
TGTGCCAGCAGTCCATTTTCTACATCAACACCAGATACGCAGTATTTT
CASSPFSTSTPDTQYF
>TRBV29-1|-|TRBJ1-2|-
TGCAGCGTTCGTTCGGCTCCAGTATATGGCTACACCTTC
CSVRSAPVYGYTF
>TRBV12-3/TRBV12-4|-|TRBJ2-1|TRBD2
TGTGCCAGCATCCCCGATGGGGGGAGGGACAATGAGCAGTTCTTC
CASIPDGGRDNEQFF
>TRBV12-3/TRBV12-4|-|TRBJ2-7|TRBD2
TGTGCCAGCAGTCCCCAGGGAGGGGCGGTCTACGAGCAGTACTTC
CASSPQGGAVYEQYF
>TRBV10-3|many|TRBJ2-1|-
TGTGCCATCAGCGGAAATCCGTGGGATGAGCAGTTCTTC
CAISGNPWDEQFF
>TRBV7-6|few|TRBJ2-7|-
TGTGCCAGCAGCTTTCCAGGCACTTCTGGGACCTACGAGCAGTACTTC
CASSFPGTSGTYEQYF
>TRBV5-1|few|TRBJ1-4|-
TGCGCCAGCAGCCTTGGGACTGTAGCAACTAATGAAAAACTGTTTTTT
CASSLGTVATNEKLFF
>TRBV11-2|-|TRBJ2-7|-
TGTGCCAGCAGCAACGCAGGCTTCCGGAACCACTACGAGCAGTACTTC
CASSNAGFRNHYEQYF
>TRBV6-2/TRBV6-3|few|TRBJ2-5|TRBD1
TGTGCCAGCAGTAAAACAGGACAGGGGGCGAAGACCCAGTACTTC
CASSKTGQGAKTQYF
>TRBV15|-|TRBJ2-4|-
TGTGCCACCAGCTCCCGGGGCTTCGGTGAAAACATTCAGTACTTC
CATSSRGFGENIQYF
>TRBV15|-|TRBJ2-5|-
TGTGCCACCAGCAGAGACGGCCCCTCGGGGACCCAGTACTTC
CATSRDGPSGTQYF
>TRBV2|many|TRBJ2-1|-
TGTGCCAGCAGTGAGGGGGTCCCGGCAAACAATGAGCAGTTCTTC
CASSEGVPANNEQFF
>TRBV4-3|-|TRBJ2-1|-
TGCGCCAGCAGCCAAGATCACAGCTACAATGAGCAGTTCTTC
CASSQDHSYNEQFF
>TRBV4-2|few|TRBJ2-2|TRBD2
TGTGCCAGCAGCCCTCGCGAGCTAGCGGGGGGTTATGTAACCGGGGAGCTGTTTTTT
CASSPRELAGGYVTGELFF
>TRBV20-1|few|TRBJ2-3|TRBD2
TGCAGTGCTGGACCCTCTCAACTAGCGGGGGGCACAGATACGCAGTATTTT
CSAGPSQLAGGTDTQYF
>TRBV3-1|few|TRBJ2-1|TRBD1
TGTGCCAGCAGCCAGTTGGGACAGGGGGCTCACAATGAGCAGTTCTTC
CASSQLGQGAHNEQFF
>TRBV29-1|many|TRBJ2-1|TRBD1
TGCATAGTCTGTAAGGGGGCAGGGGGCTACAATGAGCAGTTCTTC
CIVCKGAGGYNEQFF
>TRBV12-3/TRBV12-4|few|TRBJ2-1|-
TGTGCCAGCAGTTTAGAGTCGGTCCTCCACAATGAGCAGTTCTTC
CASSLESVLHNEQFF
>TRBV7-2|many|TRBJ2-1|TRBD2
TGTGCCAGCAGCCGACCCTCGGGGGGTCGGAACAATGAGCAGTTCTTC
CASSRPSGGRNNEQFF
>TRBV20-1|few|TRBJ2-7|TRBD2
TGCAGTGCTAGAGGAGGACTAGCGGGATTCTACGAGCAGTACTTC
CSARGGLAGFYEQYF
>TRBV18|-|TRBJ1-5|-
TGTGCCAGCTCACCTACGACAGGAAATCAGCCCCAGCATTTT
CASSPTTGNQPQHF
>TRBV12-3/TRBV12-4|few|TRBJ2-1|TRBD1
TGTGCCAGCAGTGTACAGGGGGCCCGCTACAATGAGCAGTTCTTC
CASSVQGARYNEQFF
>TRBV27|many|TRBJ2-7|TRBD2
TGTGCCAGCATCAAAAGCGGGAGGGGGATTTCCTACGAGCAGTACTTC
CASIKSGRGISYEQYF
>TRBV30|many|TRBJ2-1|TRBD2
TGTGCCTGGAGTGTAATAGCGGGAGGGGTTGATGAGCAGTTCTTC
CAWSVIAGGVDEQFF
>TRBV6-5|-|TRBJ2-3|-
TGTGCCAGCAGTTACACTGGGACCGTTAGCACAGATACGCAGTATTTT
CASSYTGTVSTDTQYF
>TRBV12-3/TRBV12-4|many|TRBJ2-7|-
TGTGCCAGCAGTCCCTCCGATCGCCACGAGCAGTACTTC
CASSPSDRHEQYF
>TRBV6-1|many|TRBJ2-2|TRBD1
TGTGCCAGCAGTGAATTGAGACAGGGGGCGGGCGGGGAGCTGTTTTTT
CASSELRQGAGGELFF
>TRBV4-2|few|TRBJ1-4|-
TGTGCCAGCAGCCAAGTCGGGAGGGATGAAAAACTGTTTTTT
CASSQVGRDEKLFF
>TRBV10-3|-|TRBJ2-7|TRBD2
TGTGCCATTGCAAGCGGGAGGGCCTCCTACGAGCAGTACTTC
CAIASGRASYEQYF
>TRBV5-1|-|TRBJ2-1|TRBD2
TGCGCCAGCAGCCGGGCGGGAGTAGCGGGGAACAATGAGCAGTTCTTC
CASSRAGVAGNNEQFF
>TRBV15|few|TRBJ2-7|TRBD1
TGTGCCACCAGCAGGGACCGGGACAGGGGTCCCGGGTATTTTTACGAGCAGTACTTC
CATSRDRDRGPGYFYEQYF
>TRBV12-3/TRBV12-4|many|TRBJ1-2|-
TGTGCCAGCAGTTTAGACAGTGACAACTACTATGGCTACACCTTC
CASSLDSDNYYGYTF
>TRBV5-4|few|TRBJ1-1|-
TGTGCCAGCAGTTACTGGTCGGGCGAGGCGAACGCTGAAGCTTTCTTT
CASSYWSGEANAEAFF